A selection of T cell receptor beta chains follows, all from one sample in a study of CD8+CD57+ T cells in acquired aplastic anemia. TCRdb reprocessed the reads via MiXCR and lists one record per CDR3 protein. The sample shows 400,000 to 600,000 distinct CDR3 sequences, 25% to 40% of them seen only once. Material: sorted CD4+, CD8+, or CD8+CD57+ T cells (not recorded which) from PBMCs. The source of these receptors is a human donor with aplastic anemia. Each CDR3 is given with its conserved first and last residue. Each record gives: J gene, V gene, D gene, CDR3 length, clone size, CDR3 DNA, CDR3 protein. A D gene is named only where the DNA matches it firmly. A row's size may be missing; if present it is once, few, many or a size class.

>TRBJ2-3|TRBV25-1|NA|13|NA
TGTGCCAGCAGTGACAGGTCCACAGGTACGCAGTATTTT
CASSDRSTGTQYF
>TRBJ1-3|TRBV2|TRBD1|15|once
TGTGCCAGCAGCTTGGAGGGGGCGGCTGGAAACACCATATATTTT
CASSLEGAAGNTIYF
>TRBJ1-2|TRBV20-1|NA|12|many
TGCAGTGCCGGGAAGGACGACTATGGCTACACCTTC
CSAGKDDYGYTF
>TRBJ2-7|TRBV19|NA|15|few
TGTGCCAGTAGTATCGCTGCGGGGAACTCCTACGAGCAGTACTTC
CASSIAAGNSYEQYF
>TRBJ1-6|TRBV20-1|NA|15|NA
TGCAGTGCTAAGGGGCGGGCAGATATTGGGTTGCCCCTCCACTTT
CSAKGRADIGLPLHF
>TRBJ1-1|TRBV2|TRBD1|17|NA
TGTGCCAGCAGCGTAGGTCCGCGGACAGGGGATCATACTGAAGCTTTCTTT
CASSVGPRTGDHTEAFF
>TRBJ1-6|TRBV20-1|TRBD1|15|once
TGCAGTGCTAGACCCCCCGGACAGGGAAATTCACCCCTCCACTTT
CSARPPGQGNSPLHF
>TRBJ1-5|TRBV10-3|TRBD1|13|many
TGTGCCATCAGTGGGACAGGAACTCAGCCCCAGCATTTT
CAISGTGTQPQHF
>TRBJ1-1|TRBV24-1|NA|13|many
TGTGCCACCAGTGATTCGAGGAACACTGAAGCTTTCTTT
CATSDSRNTEAFF
>TRBJ1-1|TRBV5-8|NA|14|NA
TGTGCCAGCAGCACGAAATCGGGAAACACTGAAGCTTTCTTT
CASSTKSGNTEAFF
>TRBJ1-6|TRBV19|NA|16|NA
TGTGCCAGTAGTATCAGGATAAATACAGGGAATTCACCCCTCCACTTT
CASSIRINTGNSPLHF
>TRBJ2-7|TRBV7-9|NA|14|many
TGTGCCAGCACCTTAACCGGGCGAAGCTACGAGCAGTACTTC
CASTLTGRSYEQYF
>TRBJ2-7|TRBV19|TRBD2|14|once
TGTGCCAGTAGCCCAAGAGGGAGGGCCCACGAGCAGTACTTC
CASSPRGRAHEQYF
>TRBJ1-1|TRBV9|NA|17|NA
TGTGCCAGCAGCGGACCCGATCGCGCGGGGACCGGCACTGAAGCTTTCTTT
CASSGPDRAGTGTEAFF
>TRBJ2-1|TRBV20-1|TRBD2|13|few
TGCAGTGCTCTCAGCGGGGTAGACAATGAGCAGTTCTTC
CSALSGVDNEQFF
>TRBJ1-1|TRBV9|NA|15|few
TGTGCCAGCAGCGTAGTTGTAGGGGAGAACACTGAAGCTTTCTTT
CASSVVVGENTEAFF
>TRBJ2-3|TRBV29-1|TRBD2|14|many
TGCAGCGGGAATTTAGCGGGGGTCACCAATACGCAGTATTTT
CSGNLAGVTNTQYF
>TRBJ1-3|TRBV4-1|NA|15|NA
TGCGCCAGCAGCCAAGGTGTGGCCAAGGGAAACACCATATATTTT
CASSQGVAKGNTIYF
>TRBJ2-7|TRBV12-3/TRBV12-4|TRBD1|14|few
TGTGCCAGCAGCAGGACAGGGAAAATATACGAGCAGTACTTC
CASSRTGKIYEQYF
>TRBJ1-2|TRBV20-1|NA|13|many
TGCAGTGCTATAAAAGGGGACGGCTATGGCTACACCTTC
CSAIKGDGYGYTF
>TRBJ2-7|TRBV11-1|TRBD2|16|once
TGTGCCAGCAGCCCCGGGACTAGCGGGGTAGTCTACGAGCAGTACTTC
CASSPGTSGVVYEQYF
>TRBJ1-2|TRBV10-3|TRBD1|12|NA
TGTGCCAGCAGAACAGGGGAATATGACTACACCTTC
CASRTGEYDYTF
>TRBJ2-7|TRBV20-1|TRBD2|15|NA
TGCAGTGGATGGGGGCGAGCGGGAGACTTCTACGAGCAGTACTTC
CSGWGRAGDFYEQYF
>TRBJ2-7|TRBV5-4|TRBD2|15|NA
TGTGCCAGCAGCACCACGCTAGCGGGAGACTACGAGCAGTACTTC
CASSTTLAGDYEQYF
>TRBJ1-2|TRBV2|NA|13|many
TGTGCCAGCGGGGGGCGACAGGACGGCTATAACACCTTC
CASGGRQDGYNTF
>TRBJ2-1|TRBV7-3|NA|14|NA
TGTGCCAGCAGCCTATCTGGGGATAACAATGAGCAGTTCTTC
CASSLSGDNNEQFF
>TRBJ1-4|TRBV10-3|TRBD1|14|NA
TGTGCCAGCAGGAAGGACAGGGTGGATGAAAAACTGTTTTTT
CASRKDRVDEKLFF